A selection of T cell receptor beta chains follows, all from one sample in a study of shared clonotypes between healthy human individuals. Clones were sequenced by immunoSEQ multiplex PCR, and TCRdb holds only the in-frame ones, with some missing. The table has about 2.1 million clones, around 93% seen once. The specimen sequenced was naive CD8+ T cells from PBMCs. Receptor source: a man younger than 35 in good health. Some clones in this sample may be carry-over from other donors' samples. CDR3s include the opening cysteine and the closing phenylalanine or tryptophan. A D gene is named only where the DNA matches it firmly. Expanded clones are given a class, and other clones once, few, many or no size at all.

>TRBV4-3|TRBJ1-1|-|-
TGCGCCAGCAGCCAAGTTTCCCGGGGGCGGACTGAAGCTTTCTTT
CASSQVSRGRTEAFF
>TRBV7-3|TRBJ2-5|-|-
TGTGCCAGCAGCCCAGGACTGACAAGGGAGACCCAGTACTTC
CASSPGLTRETQYF
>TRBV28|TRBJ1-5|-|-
TGTGCCAGCAGTCCGTCGGGGGGCCGGGAGCAGCCCCAGCATTTT
CASSPSGGREQPQHF
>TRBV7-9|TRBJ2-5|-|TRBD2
TGTGCCAGCAGCTTAGAATTAGCGGGAGCAGAGACCCAGTACTTC
CASSLELAGAETQYF
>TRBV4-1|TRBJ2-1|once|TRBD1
TGCGCCAGCAGCCGCCAGACAGGGGGGTTCCCCAACAATGAGCAGTTCTTC
CASSRQTGGFPNNEQFF
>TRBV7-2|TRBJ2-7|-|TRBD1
TGTGCCAGCAGCTTAGAAGGGGGCGGATACGAGCAGTACTTC
CASSLEGGGYEQYF
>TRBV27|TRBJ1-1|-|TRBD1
TGTGCCAGCAGTTTATCTTCCCGACAGGGGCTGAACACTGAAGCTTTCTTT
CASSLSSRQGLNTEAFF
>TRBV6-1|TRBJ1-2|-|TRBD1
TGTGCCAGTATCCAGCGCCCGGGACAGGGGTATGGCTACACCTTC
CASIQRPGQGYGYTF
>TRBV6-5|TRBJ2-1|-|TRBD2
TGTGCCAGCAGCTCCGGGAGGGTGCTATACAATGAGCAGTTCTTC
CASSSGRVLYNEQFF
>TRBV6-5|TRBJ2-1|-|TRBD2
TGTGCCACCGGACTAGCGTACAATGAGCAGTTCTTC
CATGLAYNEQFF
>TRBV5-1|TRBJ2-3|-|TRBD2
TGCGCCAGCAGCCCCCGACTAGCGGGACCGGGAAATACGCAGTATTTT
CASSPRLAGPGNTQYF
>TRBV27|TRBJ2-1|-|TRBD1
TGTGCCAGCAGTCACCGGGACAGTGGTTACAATGAGCAGTTCTTC
CASSHRDSGYNEQFF
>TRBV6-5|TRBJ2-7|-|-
TGTGCCAGCAGTTCCCCATTCACTCGTTACGAGCAGTACTTC
CASSSPFTRYEQYF
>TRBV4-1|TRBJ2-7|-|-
TGCGCCAGCAGCCAAGACAGGGTATATTACGAGCAGTACTTC
CASSQDRVYYEQYF
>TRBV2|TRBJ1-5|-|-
TGTGCCAGCAGTGGCGGGAATCCGTACAATCAGCCCCAGCATTTT
CASSGGNPYNQPQHF
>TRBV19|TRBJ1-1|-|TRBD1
TGTGCCACCCGACAGGGAGGGACTGAAGCTTTCTTT
CATRQGGTEAFF
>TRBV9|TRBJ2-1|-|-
TGTGCCAGCAGCGCGGAGTATAGGAGGGTATTTGACAATGAGCAGTTCTTC
CASSAEYRRVFDNEQFF
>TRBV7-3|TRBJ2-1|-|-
TGTGCCAGCAGCCCGGGACCCAGGGCCAATGAGCAGTTCTTC
CASSPGPRANEQFF
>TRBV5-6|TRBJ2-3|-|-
TGTGCCAGCAACCCCTACCGGGATACGCAGTATTTT
CASNPYRDTQYF
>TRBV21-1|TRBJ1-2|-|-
TGTGCCAGCCGTCAGGGACAGGGGACCTATGGCTACACCTTC
CASRQGQGTYGYTF
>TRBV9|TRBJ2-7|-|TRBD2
TGTGCCAGCAGCGTAGGGACTAGGAACGAGCAGTACTTC
CASSVGTRNEQYF
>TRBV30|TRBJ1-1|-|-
TGTGCCTGGAGTGTTGGTACAGAAGCTTTCTTT
CAWSVGTEAFF
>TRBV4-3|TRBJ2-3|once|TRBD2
TGCGCCAGCAGCCAACGGCTAGCGGCGGAGCAGTATTTT
CASSQRLAAEQYF
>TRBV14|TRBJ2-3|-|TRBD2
TGTGCCAGCAGCCAAGACCTTCGGGCAGTTCATACTAGCGGCACAGATACGCAGTATTTT
CASSQDLRAVHTSGTDTQYF
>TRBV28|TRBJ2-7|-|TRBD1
TGTGCCAGCAGCCTAACAGGGGGAGGTTCCTACGAGCAGTACTTC
CASSLTGGGSYEQYF
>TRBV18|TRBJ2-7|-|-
TGTGCCAGCTCACCCTCGATCGGGCAGGATGGGGGGATTGTATACGAGCAGTACTTC
CASSPSIGQDGGIVYEQYF
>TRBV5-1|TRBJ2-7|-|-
TGCGCCAGCAGCTTGTCCGGGAGAACCTACGAGCAGTACTTC
CASSLSGRTYEQYF
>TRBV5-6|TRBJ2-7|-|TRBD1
TGTGCCAGCAGCCCGGACAGGGCTCAGCAGTACTTC
CASSPDRAQQYF
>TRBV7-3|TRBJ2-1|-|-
TGTGCCAGCAGCCCCTCGGGGGGCGCTCGCGATGAGCAGTTCTTC
CASSPSGGARDEQFF
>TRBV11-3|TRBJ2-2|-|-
TGTGCCAGCAGCTCCCCTTCGGGTCCCTCTAGGCCCGGGGAGCTGTTTTTT
CASSSPSGPSRPGELFF
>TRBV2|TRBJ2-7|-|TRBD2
TGTGCCAGCAGGGGGACTAGCGGGAGGGTCTACGAGCAGTACTTC
CASRGTSGRVYEQYF